This T cell receptor (beta chain) emerged from a study of response to subunit inactivated influenza vaccine. Study outcomes and limitations: Only a handful of new T cells, the authors suggested, are recruited with each seasonal influenza vaccination.

Germline assignment: CDR1 SEHNR and CDR2 FQNEAQ (reference sequence). The CDR3 covers 11 residues. To note about this clonotype: Its cognate antigen is unknown. A much larger clone lies a single base off, so this may be a read error.

TCRdb redid the calling of the RT-PCR reads with MiXCR, one entry per CDR3 protein. The sample lists fewer than 650,000 distinct CDR3 sequences; 10% to 15% were seen once. The clonotype originates from a man aged 50 to 59 who received an inactivated influenza vaccine. The chain has TRBV7-9 and TRBJ2-1; D gene uncertain. The source material was PBMCs from blood, sampled more than 35 days after vaccination. The CDR3 coding sequence is TGTGCCAGCTGCTTTAGGCAGGAGCAGTTCTTC. Translated, it gives CASCFRQEQFF.